These T cell receptor beta chains were read from a single sample in a study of immune evolution from preneoplasia to lung adenocarcinoma. The assay was immunoSEQ multiplex PCR, and TCRdb's table has in-frame clones only and misses some. The sample has about 4,600 clones; approximately 85% are singletons. The sample consisted of FFPE invasive lung adenocarcinoma tissue. These receptors originate from a person between 45 and 65 years old with lung adenocarcinoma. Both conserved end residues are part of each CDR3. The D gene is left open where the match is weak. The listing skips clone size in some rows; elsewhere it reads once, few, many or a size class.

v_call	j_call	clone_size	d_call	cdr3_nt	cdr3_aa
TRBV19	TRBJ2-5	-	TRBD2	TGTGCCAGTAGCCGGTCTAGCGGGCCTGGGGAGACCCAGTACTTC	CASSRSSGPGETQYF
TRBV7-5	TRBJ2-1	-	-	TGTGCCAGAAGCTATGTGGGGGACTTCTCCTACAATGAGCAGTTCTTC	CARSYVGDFSYNEQFF
TRBV10-1	TRBJ2-3	-	-	TGCGCCAGCAGTGACACAGATACGCAGTATTTT	CASSDTDTQYF
TRBV30	TRBJ2-3	-	-	TGTGCCTGGATCGGATACACAGATACGCAGTATTTT	CAWIGYTDTQYF
TRBV5-1	TRBJ2-5	-	-	TGCGCCAGCAGCTCGAGGACAGTTCAAGAGACCCAGTACTTC	CASSSRTVQETQYF
TRBV27	TRBJ2-1	-	TRBD1	TGTGCCAGCACCTTACAGGGGGCCAAACTCTACAATGAGCAGTTCTTC	CASTLQGAKLYNEQFF
TRBV30	TRBJ1-2	-	TRBD1	TGTGCCTCCCAGAGGGACAGGGATGACTATGGCTACACCTTC	CASQRDRDDYGYTF
TRBV19	TRBJ2-7	-	-	TGTGCCAGTAGAGGGTCCGTAGACTCCTACGAGCAGTACTTC	CASRGSVDSYEQYF
TRBV19	TRBJ1-1	-	-	TGTGCCAGTAAAGGACAGTGGGGCGACACTGAAGCTTTCTTT	CASKGQWGDTEAFF
TRBV28	TRBJ1-5	-	-	TGTGCCAGCAGTTCCCCCCGAGGGGCCAATCAGCCCCAGCATTTT	CASSSPRGANQPQHF
TRBV5-1	TRBJ1-2	-	TRBD1	TGCGCCAGCACTTCTCTTAGACAGGGAAGAGCAAGCTACACCTTC	CASTSLRQGRASYTF
TRBV18	TRBJ2-2	-	TRBD1	TGTGCCAGCTCACCACGCGCCAGGGGGCAGAACGGGGAGCTGTTTTTT	CASSPRARGQNGELFF
TRBV28	TRBJ2-7	-	-	TGTGCCAGCAGCCTTTTTTACGAGCAGTACTTC	CASSLFYEQYF
TRBV25-1	TRBJ2-3	-	-	TGTGCCAGCAGTGACCAGTCAGATACGCAGTATTTT	CASSDQSDTQYF
TRBV19	TRBJ2-5	-	-	TGTGCCAGTAGTCTTCGGGGTGTGGCCCAAGAGACCCAGTACTTC	CASSLRGVAQETQYF
TRBV4-3	TRBJ1-2	few	-	TGCGCCAGCAGCCAACAACAGAGCAGCTATGGCTACACCTTC	CASSQQQSSYGYTF
TRBV29-1	TRBJ2-7	-	TRBD2	TGCAGCGTGGCGGGAGCGGGGGAGCAGTACTTC	CSVAGAGEQYF
TRBV19	TRBJ2-7	-	-	TGTGCCAGTAGTGTCCAGGGCCGCTCCTACGAGCAGTACTTC	CASSVQGRSYEQYF
TRBV20-1	TRBJ1-2	few	-	TGCAGTGCCAGGAACTATGGCTACACCTTC	CSARNYGYTF
TRBV11-3	TRBJ1-4	few	TRBD1	TGTGCCAGCAGCCCGGGACAGTTTAATGAAAAACTGTTTTTT	CASSPGQFNEKLFF
TRBV30	TRBJ1-1	-	TRBD1	TGTGCCTGGAGTATAGGGGGCGTGAACACTGAAGCTTTCTTT	CAWSIGGVNTEAFF
TRBV5-1	TRBJ2-1	-	-	TGCGCCAGCAGCTTGAATGCCGGCGCCTACAATGAGCAGTTCTTC	CASSLNAGAYNEQFF
TRBV9	TRBJ2-2	-	TRBD2	TGTGCCAGCAGCGGATCGACTAGCGGGAGGGCCGGGGAGCTGTTTTTT	CASSGSTSGRAGELFF
TRBV27	TRBJ2-6	-	-	TGTGCCAGCAGTTGGGGATCTGGGGCCAACGTCCTGACTTTC	CASSWGSGANVLTF
TRBV28	TRBJ2-3	-	-	TGTGCCAGCAGTTTACAGAGGAATACGCAGTATTTT	CASSLQRNTQYF
TRBV7-2	TRBJ2-1	once	TRBD2	TGTGCCAGCAGCGAAAATAAAAGGACTAGCTACAATGAGCAGTTCTTC	CASSENKRTSYNEQFF
TRBV7-9	TRBJ1-2	-	TRBD1	TGTGCCAGCAGCTTAGTCACCGGAGACAGGGATAGCGGCGATGGCTACACCTTC	CASSLVTGDRDSGDGYTF
TRBV5-6	TRBJ2-1	once	-	TGTGCCAGCAGCTTCGAACTGAGCTCCTACAATGAGCAGTTCTTC	CASSFELSSYNEQFF
TRBV28	TRBJ2-3	-	-	TGTGCCAGCAGTTTGTCTACAGATACGCAGTATTTT	CASSLSTDTQYF
TRBV7-8	TRBJ1-3	-	-	TGTGCCAGCAGCCCCCGAGGGGGGCGGTGGGACACCATATATTTT	CASSPRGGRWDTIYF
TRBV29-1	TRBJ2-3	-	TRBD1	TGCAGCGTTGCGAGGGGGCAAGGAGATACGCAGTATTTT	CSVARGQGDTQYF